The 5 T cell receptor beta chains below all came from one sample that was sequenced in a study of PD-L1 blockade in urothelial cancer. Libraries were prepared by immunoSEQ multiplex PCR; TCRdb keeps only in-frame clonotypes and omits some of them. The sample has under 35,000 clones, around 89% seen once; the top ten hold 8%. The time point is: peripheral blood 6 weeks after treatment start. Sequencing used PBMCs, obtained around atezolizumab (anti-PD-L1) treatment. These receptor sequences come from an elderly man with urothelial cancer.

V usage is TRBV28 and J usage is TRBJ2-7; 10 positions agree with TRBD2. Germline V gene sequence: CDR1 MDHEN, CDR2 SYDVKM. V gave up 4 bases and J gave up 4 bases; unmatched junction bases: 10. This CDR3 has 16 residues. As DNA, the CDR3 is TGTGCCAGCAGTTACACCATCGCTAGCGGGAGTTACGAGCAGTACTTC. This gives the protein CASSYTIASGSYEQYF. Full variable domain (missing parts from reference TRBV28 and TRBJ2-7): DVKVTQSSRYLVKRTGEKVFLECVQDMDHENMFWYRQDPGLGLRLIYFSYDVKMKEKGDIPEGYSVSREKKERFSLILESASTNQTSMYLCASSYTIASGSYEQYFGPGTRLTVT.

This clone was found once. The CDR3 protein is CASSGTGGNEQFF. The CDR3 DNA sequence: TGTGCCAGCAGTGGGACAGGGGGCAATGAGCAGTTCTTC. V gene TRBV2 combines with J gene TRBJ2-1, with 10 bases aligning to TRBD1. In germline, CDR1 is SNHLY, CDR2 FYNNEI. The CDR3 is 13 amino acids. V dropped 4 bases and J dropped 6; count of bases not matched to a gene: 0.

This chain joins TRBV9 and TRBJ1-2, with a weak D call TRBD1 (5 bases). CDR1 is SGDLS and CDR2 is YYNGEE in the germline V gene. The CDR3 has 15 amino acids. V was pared by 4 bases and J by 4 bases, with 17 bases between. CDR3 DNA: TGTGCCAGCAGCTCGACAGAAGGACGGACCTATGGCTACACCTTC. This sequence encodes CASSSTEGRTYGYTF.

The V and J genes are TRBV6-5 and TRBJ2-5; 10 nucleotides match TRBD2. The germline gives CDR1 MNHEY, CDR2 SVGAGI. This CDR3 region has 16 residues. V lost 0 bases to trimming and J lost 5 bases; unmatched junction nucleotides: 6. CDR3 sequence reads: CASSYSSSGRGETQYF. The CDR3 bases are TGTGCCAGCAGTTACTCGTCTAGCGGGAGAGGGGAGACCCAGTACTTC.

This clone occurred once. J is TRBJ2-3 and V is TRBV6-4, with 9 bases that match TRBD2. The V gene end was trimmed by 2 bases and the J gene end by 4 bases; junction bases not matched to a gene: 7. This CDR3 has 16 amino acids. Germline assignment: CDR1 MRHNA and CDR2 SNTAGT. The CDR3: CASSDAGGLVADTQYF. The DNA of the CDR3 is TGTGCCAGCAGTGACGCGGGGGGGCTTGTCGCAGATACGCAGTATTTT.